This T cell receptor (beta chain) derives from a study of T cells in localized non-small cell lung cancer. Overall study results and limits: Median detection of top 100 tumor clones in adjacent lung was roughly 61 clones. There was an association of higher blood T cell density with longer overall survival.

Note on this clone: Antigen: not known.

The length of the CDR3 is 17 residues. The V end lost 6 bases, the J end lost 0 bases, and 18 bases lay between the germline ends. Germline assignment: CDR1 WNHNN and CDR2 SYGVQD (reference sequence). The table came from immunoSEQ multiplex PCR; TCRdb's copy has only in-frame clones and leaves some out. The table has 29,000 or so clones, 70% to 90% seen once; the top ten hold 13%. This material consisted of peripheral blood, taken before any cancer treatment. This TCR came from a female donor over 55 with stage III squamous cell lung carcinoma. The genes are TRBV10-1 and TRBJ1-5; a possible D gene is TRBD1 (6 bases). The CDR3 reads CASSITGKEHSNQPQHF. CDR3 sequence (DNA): TGCGCCAGCAGCATCACAGGGAAGGAACATAGCAATCAGCCCCAGCATTTT.